A single sample is the source of the 10 T cell receptor beta chains below, sequenced in a study of shared clonotypes between healthy human individuals. Measured with immunoSEQ multiplex PCR; TCRdb has only the in-frame clones, and not every one. The sample shows over 2 million clones, roughly 94% of them seen only once. CD8 cells classed as naive were CD45RO-negative and positively selected for CCR7, excluding terminally differentiated effector memory CD45RA+ cells. Sequencing input: naive CD8+ T cells sorted from blood. The origin of the receptors is a man between 18 and 35 years old in good health.

This chain joins TRBV27 and TRBJ2-1; D is perhaps TRBD1 (6 bases). CDR3 length equals 13 residues. Trimming cost V 5 bases and J 7 bases, with 12 bases left between them. The germline CDR1 and CDR2 sequences are MNHEY and SMNVEV (reference sequence). CDR3 nucleotides: TGTGCCAGCAGTATACTACAGGGAAATGAGCAGTTCTTC. Its protein is CASSILQGNEQFF.

The chain combines TRBV30 with TRBJ2-3; 10 nucleotides agree with TRBD2. The germline gives CDR1 GTSNPN, CDR2 SVGIG (reference sequence). The CDR3 consists of 17 residues. V shed 3 bases, J shed 4 bases, and the junction held 13 bases outside the gene matches. The CDR3 sequence is CAWRDQRGTSASDTQYF. CDR3 coding DNA: TGTGCCTGGAGGGACCAAAGGGGGACTAGCGCCTCAGATACGCAGTATTTT.

As DNA, the CDR3 is TGTGCCAGCAGATCTGGACTAGCGGAAGATACGCAGTATTTT. Translation gives CASRSGLAEDTQYF. This rearrangement joins TRBV5-4 to TRBJ2-3; 10 bases map to TRBD2. This CDR3 is 14 amino acids long. With 5 bases clipped from V and 5 bases from J, the junction kept 5 bases outside the gene matches. Germline V gene sequence: CDR1 SGHNT, CDR2 YYREEE (reference sequence).

This chain links TRBV5-1 with TRBJ2-7; TRBD2 matches at 11 bases. The CDR3 has 15 residues. V shed 3 bases, J shed 2 bases, and the junction held 4 bases outside the gene matches. Germline V gene sequence: CDR1 SGHRS, CDR2 YFSETQ. In nucleotides, the CDR3 is TGCGCCAGCAGCTGGGGACTAGCGGAGGCCTACGAGCAGTACTTC. Its translation is CASSWGLAEAYEQYF.

This sequence joins TRBV4-2 and TRBJ1-4; no reliable D call. The germline gives CDR1 LGHNA, CDR2 YNFKEQ. Trimming cost V 0 bases and J 8 bases, with 13 bases left between them. The CDR3 extends over 15 amino acids. The CDR3 here is CASSQDPGLGEKLFF. Written as DNA, the CDR3 is TGTGCCAGCAGCCAAGATCCGGGTTTGGGGGAAAAACTGTTTTTT.

V is TRBV29-1 and J is TRBJ2-2; no firm D call. This CDR3 spans 13 amino acids. Germline values: CDR1 SQVTM, CDR2 ANQGSEA. The V end lost 5 bases, the J end lost 1 base, and 8 bases lay between the germline ends. The CDR3 protein is CSVREGNTGELFF. The CDR3 DNA is TGCAGCGTTCGAGAAGGGAACACCGGGGAGCTGTTTTTT.

The genes are TRBV10-2 and TRBJ2-2, with 7 bases fitting TRBD2. CDR3 length: 15 residues. The ends lost 3 bases at V and 4 bases at J; junction bases unmatched: 5. The germline gives CDR1 WSHSY, CDR2 SAAADI. The CDR3 protein is CASSDGGGVTGELFF. CDR3 in DNA: TGCGCCAGCAGTGATGGGGGAGGGGTCACCGGGGAGCTGTTTTTT.

The rearrangement uses TRBV28 and TRBJ2-5, with 7 bases identical to TRBD1. Losses at the gene ends were 2 bases for V and 2 bases for J; bases not matched to a gene: 11. Germline loops: CDR1 MDHEN, CDR2 SYDVKM. The CDR3 consists of 17 residues. The CDR3 protein is CASSLRPSGTEQETQYF. DNA of the CDR3: TGTGCCAGCAGTTTACGACCCTCCGGGACAGAGCAAGAGACCCAGTACTTC.

The rearrangement links TRBV9 to TRBJ2-5; perhaps D is TRBD1 or TRBD2 (6 bases each). The V end was cut by 0 bases, the J end by 5 bases, with 14 bases between. The CDR3 has 15 amino acids. Germline V gene data show CDR1 as SGDLS and CDR2 as YYNGEE. The CDR3 is CASSVESGAGETQYF. DNA of the CDR3: TGTGCCAGCAGCGTAGAGTCGGGGGCAGGGGAGACCCAGTACTTC.

The V gene is TRBV27, the J gene TRBJ1-5; 9 bases match TRBD1. V trimming: 8 bases; J trimming: 3 bases; junction bases outside the gene matches: 8. This CDR3 spans 15 amino acids. Germline CDR1 reads MNHEY; CDR2 reads SMNVEV (reference sequence). The CDR3 is CASGPGQGVNQPQHF. The CDR3 nucleotides are TGTGCCAGCGGCCCGGGACAGGGAGTCAATCAGCCCCAGCATTTT.